This T cell receptor beta chain derives from a study of tumor-infiltrating lymphocytes in primary liver carcinoma. Bulk tissue was left unsorted, and RNA and DNA were co-extracted from around 18-30 mg of it. The patients had histopathologically diagnosed primary liver carcinoma, and their disease was treated by surgical resection. cDNA specific to TCR beta was made from approximately 0.55 ug of total RNA, with a constant-region primer employed for priming. Amplification in three nested multiplex PCR rounds with slightly modified ARM-PCR gave rise to TCR beta libraries. The first two PCR rounds used TRBV1-TRBV30 primers with a Cbeta primer, approximately 10 cycles each. From the multiplex PCR reads, TCRdb called clonotypes with MiXCR, one entry per CDR3 protein. The sample shows about 59,000 distinct CDR3 sequences, about three quarters of them seen only once. Germline CDR1 is SQVTM and CDR2 is ANQGSEA. This CDR3 region has 15 residues.

This clonotype was seen only a few times. One end of the junction is discordant with germline, which a read error may explain. The sequence derives from a middle-aged man with primary liver carcinoma and hepatitis B virus infection. Sequencing used liver tumor tissue from sampling region 2. The subset denotes: tumor region T2, inferior pole. The J gene is TRBJ2-3, the V gene TRBV29-1; D perhaps matches TRBD2 (6 bases). The CDR3 loop reads CSVEGGAAITDTQYF. CDR3 nucleotides: TGCAGTGTTGAGGGCGGGGCCGCCATCACAGATACGCAGTATTTT.